A single sample is the source of the 20 T cell receptor beta chains below, sequenced in a study of CD8+ T cells in alopecia areata. This sample's treatment: oral pan-JAK inhibitor, 5-10 mg twice daily. cDNA serving as the sequencing template came from extracted, reverse transcribed RNA. The repertoire was sequenced with immunoSEQ multiplex PCR; TCRdb's copy has only in-frame clones and lacks some. The sample holds fewer than 250,000 clones, 30% to 40% seen once. The material sequenced was CD4+ T cells sorted from blood, taken at approximately week 30, from a patient treated with tofacitinib. The receptors stem from a human donor with alopecia areata.

The J gene is TRBJ2-1, the V gene TRBV2; 7 nucleotides align to TRBD1. This CDR3 is 14 amino acids long. CDR1 is SNHLY, CDR2 FYNNEI, per germline. Trimming took 7 bases from V and 6 from J; bases not matched to a gene: 9. CDR3 coding DNA: TGTGCCAGCATCGAACAGGGGAACTTCAATGAGCAGTTCTTC. Translating it yields CASIEQGNFNEQFF.

This clone showed up just a few times. This chain joins TRBV29-1 and TRBJ1-2, with D uncertain. V was cut by 6 bases and J by 0 bases, with 14 bases left in between. Germline values: CDR1 SQVTM, CDR2 ANQGSEA. CDR3 length: 14 residues. The chain's CDR3 is CSVDGLNSNYGYTF. The CDR3 bases are TGCAGCGTCGATGGGCTTAACTCTAACTATGGCTACACCTTC.

In its sample, this clone was seen once. The chain recombines TRBV5-6 with TRBJ2-5; perhaps TRBD1 as D (6 bases). The length of the CDR3 is 14 residues. In germline, CDR1 is SGHDT, CDR2 YYEEEE. The ends were cut back, 3 bases at V and 5 bases at J, with 14 bases in the middle. The CDR3 spells CASSWDIKGETQYF. DNA for the CDR3: TGTGCCAGCAGCTGGGACATCAAGGGGGAGACCCAGTACTTC.

CDR3 loop: CASRTGPRKGEAFF. Written as DNA, the CDR3 is TGTGCCAGCAGGACCGGACCGAGAAAAGGCGAAGCTTTCTTT. The chain recombines TRBV6-5 with TRBJ1-1; D remains unclear. The CDR3 contains 14 residues. Trimming stripped 6 bases from V and 8 bases from J, with 19 bases between. Looked up from germline, CDR1 is MNHEY and CDR2 is SVGAGI.

V gene TRBV6-5 combines with J gene TRBJ2-1; perhaps TRBD2 as D (6 bases). The CDR3 loop spans 15 amino acids. Germline-derived CDR1 and CDR2 are MNHEY and SVGAGI. The V and J ends lost 6 bases and 7 bases respectively, with 19 bases between them. The CDR3 is CASRPDSGLGNEQFF. The CDR3 bases are TGTGCCAGCAGGCCCGATAGCGGACTTGGGAATGAGCAGTTCTTC.

This clone was found a few times. The V gene is TRBV18, the J gene TRBJ1-5; 11 bases match TRBD1. Germline V CDR1 and CDR2: KGHSH, LQKENI. The trim removed 3 bases at V and 6 bases at J, leaving 4 bases unmatched. This CDR3 spans 15 amino acids. CDR3 DNA sequence: TGTGCCAGCTCACCGGGACAGGGGGTCGGTCAGCCCCAGCATTTT. Translated, it gives CASSPGQGVGQPQHF.

The rearrangement uses TRBV7-9 and TRBJ2-7, with D perhaps matching TRBD2 (5 bases). Trimming shortened V by 2 bases and J by 3 bases, and 14 bases separated the two germline ends. This CDR3 spans 15 amino acids. Germline assignment: CDR1 SEHNR and CDR2 FQNEAQ (reference sequence). DNA of the CDR3: TGTGCCAGCAGCTTACACCGAGGGCAGAACTACGAGCAGTACTTC. Translated, it gives CASSLHRGQNYEQYF.

The chain couples TRBV6-5 to TRBJ1-4, with 9 bases matching TRBD1. With V trimmed by 6 bases and J by 8 bases, 10 bases remained unmatched. CDR3 length: 15 amino acids. Germline loops: CDR1 MNHEY, CDR2 SVGAGI. The chain's CDR3 is CASRRSGTGREKLFF. The CDR3 bases are TGTGCCAGCAGGAGATCCGGGACAGGGAGGGAAAAACTGTTTTTT.

The chain links TRBV29-1 to TRBJ1-4; D uncertain. V was clipped by 5 bases and J by 0 bases, with 13 bases between them. Per germline, CDR1 SQVTM and CDR2 ANQGSEA. This CDR3 spans 15 amino acids. CDR3 region: CSVSLRLATNEKLFF. CDR3 bases: TGCAGCGTTTCCTTGAGGCTTGCAACTAATGAAAAACTGTTTTTT.

The CDR3 loop is CATSRQPGQGAPSGYTF. CDR3 coding DNA: TGTGCCACCAGCAGACAACCGGGACAGGGGGCGCCGAGTGGCTACACCTTC. This sequence joins TRBV15 and TRBJ1-2, with 12 bases lining up with TRBD1. The CDR3 loop spans 17 amino acids. The V gene's germline CDR1 is LNHNV and CDR2 YYDKDF (reference sequence). The ends lost 2 bases at V and 7 bases at J; junction bases unmatched: 11.

This clone was counted only a few times. The rearrangement links TRBV25-1 to TRBJ2-1; 8 nucleotides agree with TRBD1. The CDR3 runs 14 residues. Germline V CDR1 and CDR2: MGHDK, SYGVNS. V trimming: 4 bases; J trimming: 8 bases; junction bases outside the gene matches: 7. CDR3 residues: CASSGYRGSDEQFF. The CDR3 nucleotides read TGTGCCAGCAGTGGGTACAGGGGGTCCGATGAGCAGTTCTTC. The full variable domain, rest sourced from reference TRBV25-1 and TRBJ2-1, is EADIYQTPRYLVIGTGKKITLECSQTMGHDKMYWYQQDPGMELHLIHYSYGVNSTEKGDLSSESTVSRIRTEHFPLTLESARPSHTSQYLCASSGYRGSDEQFFGPGTRLTVL.

V usage is TRBV13 and J usage is TRBJ2-6, with 7 bases lining up with TRBD1. Unmatched junction bases numbered 10, after V lost 5 bases and J lost 0 bases. This CDR3 region has 18 residues. Germline V CDR1 and CDR2: PRHDT, FYEKMQ (reference sequence). The CDR3 region has the DNA TGTGCCAGCAGCCCCCCAGGGGGAACTTTCTCTGGGGCCAACGTCCTGACTTTC. Residues: CASSPPGGTFSGANVLTF.

The gene calls are TRBV6-5 and TRBJ2-2; 8 bases fit TRBD2. Per germline, CDR1 MNHEY and CDR2 SVGAGI. V was pared by 8 bases and J by 7 bases, with 3 bases of the junction left unmatched. The CDR3 has 12 residues. The CDR3 bases are TGTGCCAGCTGTCGGGGGGGCGGGGAGCTGTTTTTT. Its protein is CASCRGGGELFF.

The chain carries TRBV12-5 and TRBJ2-2, with TRBD2 as a possible D gene (6 bases). V lost 0 bases and J 0 bases, leaving 17 bases between the germline ends. CDR1 is LGHNT, CDR2 FRNRAP, per germline. The CDR3 loop spans 19 amino acids. The CDR3 reads CASGLVGLARRANTGELFF. The CDR3 DNA is TGTGCTAGTGGTTTGGTAGGGCTAGCGAGGAGAGCGAACACCGGGGAGCTGTTTTTT. Full variable domain (rest looked up from reference TRBV12-5 and TRBJ2-2): DARVTQTPRHKVTEMGQEVTMRCQPILGHNTVFWYRQTMMQGLELLAYFRNRAPLDDSGMPKDRFSAEMPDATLATLKIQPSEPRDSAVYFCASGLVGLARRANTGELFFGEGSRLTVL.

The rearrangement uses TRBV6-5 and TRBJ1-2; D ambiguous. Germline V lookup: CDR1 MNHEY, CDR2 SVGAGI. Deletions cut 5 bases from V and 8 bases from J, with 12 bases between. This CDR3 region has 12 residues. DNA for the CDR3: TGTGCCAGCAGTGAGAGTGTGGGGGGCTACACCTTC. Protein product: CASSESVGGYTF.

The genes are TRBV6-5 and TRBJ1-5, with D tentatively TRBD1 (6 bases). V was shortened by 4 bases and J by 2 bases, with 12 bases between the two germline ends. Germline V gene lookup returns CDR1 MNHEY and CDR2 SVGAGI. CDR3 length equals 15 residues. CDR3 in amino acids: CASSSQGRGNQPQHF. As DNA, the CDR3 is TGTGCCAGCAGTTCGCAGGGGAGAGGCAATCAGCCCCAGCATTTT.

V and J are TRBV2 and TRBJ1-2, with 8 bases aligning to TRBD1. With V trimmed by 6 bases and J by 3 bases, 3 bases remained unmatched. The CDR3 is 13 amino acids. Germline values: CDR1 SNHLY, CDR2 FYNNEI. In DNA, the CDR3 is TGTGCCAGCAGGGTGACAGGGGACTATGGCTACACCTTC. Its translation is CASRVTGDYGYTF.

The chain links TRBV7-7 to TRBJ2-6, with D perhaps TRBD1 (6 bases). V was trimmed by 3 bases and J by 2 bases, leaving 8 bases between them. This CDR3 contains 15 residues. Looked up from germline, CDR1 is SSHAT and CDR2 is FNYEAQ (reference sequence). The CDR3 spells CASSLGHAGANVLTF. The CDR3 DNA reads TGTGCCAGCAGCTTGGGACACGCTGGGGCCAACGTCCTGACTTTC. Variable domain in full (rest from reference TRBV7-7 and TRBJ2-6): GAGVSQSPRYKVTKRGQDVTLRCDPISSHATLYWYQQALGQGPEFLTYFNYEAQPDKSGLPSDRFSAERPEGSISTLTIQRTEQRDSAMYRCASSLGHAGANVLTFGAGSRLTVL.

The chain links TRBV5-1 to TRBJ1-1, with D unresolved. The CDR3 spans 12 residues. V was cut by 0 bases and J by 6 bases, with 6 bases left in between. Germline lookup yields CDR1 SGHRS and CDR2 YFSETQ. CDR3 protein: CASSLDQAEAFF. The CDR3 nucleotides are TGCGCCAGCAGCTTGGACCAGGCTGAAGCTTTCTTT. The whole variable domain, filled in from reference TRBV5-1 and TRBJ1-1, reads KAGVTQTPRYLIKTRGQQVTLSCSPISGHRSVSWYQQTPGQGLQFLFEYFSETQRNKGNFPGRFSGRQFSNSRSEMNVSTLELGDSALYLCASSLDQAEAFFGQGTRLTVV.

Details on this clone: One end of the junction fails to match germline, which may point to a read error. This chain links TRBV30 with TRBJ1-3; no reliable D call. CDR1 and CDR2 (germline): GTSNPN, SVGIG (reference sequence). The CDR3 spans 13 residues. CDR3 in DNA: TGTGCCGGGAGCTCGAGCTCTGGAAACACCATATATTTT. Encoded protein: CAGSSSSGNTIYF. Full variable domain (missing parts from reference TRBV30 and TRBJ1-3): SQTIHQWPATLVQPVGSPLSLECTVEGTSNPNLYWYRQAAGRGLQLLFYSVGIGQISSEVPQNLSASRPQDRQFILSSKKLLLSDSGFYLCAGSSSSGNTIYFGEGSWLTVV.